This T cell receptor (beta chain) was documented in a study of breast tumors, draining lymph nodes, adjacent tissues. This clonotype was found many times. Its matching antigen is unknown. Germline is not matched at one junction end, which may reflect a read error. Study-wide findings and caveats: Luminal-like breast cancer showed significantly higher tumor–nontumor repertoire similarity than basal-like.

The germline V gene encodes CDR1 MNHNY and CDR2 SVGAGI (reference sequence). The CDR3 has 14 residues. Breast cancer patients provided tissue from their axillary draining lymph nodes. TCRdb re-analysed the multiplex PCR reads in MiXCR, keeping a single row per CDR3 protein. The repertoire holds around 130,000 distinct CDR3 sequences, with over 25% as singletons. The chain uses TRBV6-6 and TRBJ1-4; D may be TRBD1 (5 bases). The receptor comes from a female donor with breast cancer. Some clones in this sample may be carry-over from other donors' samples. Sequenced sample: axillary lymph node tissue. CDR3 DNA: TGTGCCAGCAGTCACTCTTTCAGGGATGAAAAACTGTTTTTT. This sequence encodes CASSHSFRDEKLFF.